This passage covers 13 T cell receptor beta chains from one sample sequenced in a study of identical twins. Via MiXCR, TCRdb re-called the 5' RACE reads, giving one row per CDR3 protein. In the table there are 650,000 to 750,000 distinct CDR3 sequences, approximately 21% of which are singletons. The same sample was also studied in work on T cells expressing NK-cell markers.

Specimen: PBMCs. These receptors were collected from a woman aged 18-30 years in good health.

This clonotype appeared a few times. The chain joins TRBV30 to TRBJ2-7; tentative D call: TRBD1 (8 bases). The CDR3 runs 16 residues. Germline V CDR1 and CDR2: GTSNPN, SVGIG (reference sequence). Trimming pared 8 bases from V and 3 bases from J, leaving 26 bases between. CDR3 sequence reads: CARTDRGREANYEQYF. The CDR3 nucleotides are TGTGCCCGAACAGACAGGGGCCGGGAGGCGAACTACGAGCAGTACTTC. The full variable domain, with the rest looked up from reference TRBV30 and TRBJ2-7, is SQTIHQWPATLVQPVGSPLSLECTVEGTSNPNLYWYRQAAGRGLQLLFYSVGIGQISSEVPQNLSASRPQDRQFILSSKKLLLSDSGFYLCARTDRGREANYEQYFGPGTRLTVT.

This clonotype occurred many times. The V call is TRBV24-1, the J call TRBJ2-7, with D unclear. CDR1 and CDR2 (germline): KGHDR, SFDVKD. Trimming left V 3 bases short and J 3 bases short, with 5 bases between. This CDR3 spans 12 amino acids. The CDR3 region is CATSDVSYEQYF. The CDR3 bases are TGTGCCACCAGTGATGTTAGCTACGAGCAGTACTTC.

In this sample, this clonotype turned up a few times. This rearrangement joins TRBV29-1 to TRBJ2-7; TRBD1 aligns across 8 bases. Per germline, CDR1 SQVTM and CDR2 ANQGSEA. The ends lost 1 base at V and 4 bases at J; junction bases unmatched: 9. CDR3 length equals 15 residues. The chain's CDR3 is CSVEVPGQGGYEQYF. The CDR3 region has the DNA TGCAGCGTTGAAGTTCCTGGACAGGGTGGATACGAGCAGTACTTC.

V gene TRBV5-1 combines with J gene TRBJ2-7; D is undetermined. Per the germline V gene, CDR1 is SGHRS and CDR2 is YFSETQ. This CDR3 has 14 residues. The V end was cut by 0 bases, the J end by 2 bases, with 9 bases between. As DNA, the CDR3 is TGCGCCAGCAGCTTGGTGGCCGCGACCTACGAGCAGTACTTC. Translated, it gives CASSLVAATYEQYF.

In its sample, this clonotype was seen a few times. J is TRBJ2-2 and V is TRBV29-1; D is unclear. Germline CDR1 and CDR2: SQVTM and ANQGSEA. The CDR3 has 13 residues. V was cut by 5 bases and J by 1 base, with 8 bases left in between. Written as DNA, the CDR3 is TGCAGCGTTAATCAACAGAACACCGGGGAGCTGTTTTTT. Protein sequence: CSVNQQNTGELFF.

The chain combines TRBV5-1 with TRBJ1-1; D is unclear. The CDR3 is 13 residues long. CDR1 SGHRS and CDR2 YFSETQ come from the germline V gene. The germline V and J ends were trimmed by 5 bases and 3 bases, with 11 bases remaining between them. The CDR3 nucleotides are TGCGCCAGCAGAGCCGCCGGGCACACTGAAGCTTTCTTT. This sequence encodes CASRAAGHTEAFF.

This clonotype has more than one count but fewer than ten. CDR3 sequence reads: CASSGSREFGSPLHF. CDR3 sequence (DNA): TGCGCCAGCAGCGGAAGCAGGGAGTTCGGTTCACCCCTCCACTTT. The chain employs TRBV5-1 and TRBJ1-6, with D possibly being TRBD1 (5 bases). Looked up from germline, CDR1 is SGHRS and CDR2 is YFSETQ. The CDR3 covers 15 residues. Between the trimmed V and J ends, which lost 4 bases and 9 bases, there was a span of 17 bases.

In this sample, this clonotype turned up a few times. V gene TRBV10-3 combines with J gene TRBJ2-7; 10 bases map to TRBD2. The CDR3 loop spans 13 amino acids. Germline loops: CDR1 ENHRY, CDR2 SYGVKD. V dropped 8 bases and J dropped 5; count of bases not matched to a gene: 6. CDR3 in DNA: TGTGCCATCGAGGCTAGCGGGAGAAACGAGCAGTACTTC. Its protein is CAIEASGRNEQYF.

This chain uses TRBV9 with TRBJ2-1, with unresolved D. This CDR3 has 9 residues. V dropped 10 bases and J dropped 10 bases, with 9 bases sitting between them. The germline gives CDR1 SGDLS, CDR2 YYNGEE. The CDR3 DNA sequence: TGTGCCCCGGGTGCAGAGCAGTTCTTC. Amino acid sequence: CAPGAEQFF.

This clonotype was found many times. The V call is TRBV12-3 or TRBV12-4, the J call TRBJ2-3, with D possibly matching TRBD2 (6 bases). The CDR3 has 16 residues. Trimming cost V 5 bases and J 2 bases, with 17 bases left between them. CDR3 region: CASSLQLAGLTDTQYF. As DNA, the CDR3 is TGTGCCAGCAGTCTCCAACTAGCAGGACTCACAGATACGCAGTATTTT.

This chain uses TRBV21-1 with TRBJ2-5; the D call TRBD2 from the table was never checked on the DNA. TRBV21-1 is a listed pseudogene. This CDR3 comprises 13 residues. This chain's CDR3 is CASGNRTSGAAHF. The CDR3 region has the DNA TGTGCCAGCGGCAACCGGACTAGCGGGGCCGCCCACTTC.

The chain is built from TRBV6-2 or TRBV6-3 and TRBJ2-3; 13 bases match TRBD2. This CDR3 contains 18 residues. Unmatched junction bases numbered 11, after V lost 6 bases and J lost 2 bases. Germline CDR1 is MNHEY and CDR2 is SVGEGT. DNA for the CDR3: TGTGCCAGCAGCACCGGACTAGCGGGGGACGAGCCCACAGATACGCAGTATTTT. Its translation: CASSTGLAGDEPTDTQYF.

V gene TRBV20-1 combines with J gene TRBJ2-5; 7 nucleotides line up with TRBD2. Trimming took 2 bases from V and 5 from J; bases not matched to a gene: 17. The germline gives CDR1 DFQATT, CDR2 SNEGSKA (reference sequence). This CDR3 spans 17 amino acids. In DNA form, the CDR3 reads TGCAGTGCTAGATGGGCTCAAGGGGCGGGGGTACGGGAGACCCAGTACTTC. Its translation is CSARWAQGAGVRETQYF.